The clone carrying this T cell receptor beta chain occurred a few times. Its target is unknown. The data originate from a study of radiotherapy plus CTLA-4 blockade in lung cancer. Broader study findings: Best predicting response, reportedly, were early blood T cell clone dynamics, with interferon-beta.

CDR1 and CDR2 from the germline V gene are MNHEY and SVGAGI. The CDR3 consists of 15 residues. The trim removed 6 bases at V and 5 bases at J, leaving 12 bases unmatched. The assay was immunoSEQ multiplex PCR, and TCRdb's table has in-frame clones only and misses some. The data contain roughly 78,000 clones, over 65% of them singletons. The source material was peripheral blood, sampled from a patient treated with radiotherapy plus ipilimumab. The chain combines TRBV6-5 with TRBJ2-5; 7 nucleotides line up with TRBD2. The TCR comes from a human donor with non-small cell lung cancer who had a complete response to radiotherapy plus ipilimumab. In DNA form, the CDR3 reads TGTGCCAGCAGGCGAAACCGGGAGGTCAGGGAGACCCAGTACTTC. Translation gives CASRRNREVRETQYF.